The 11 T cell receptor beta chains listed next were all sequenced from one sample in a study of shared clonotypes between healthy human individuals. Some clones are missing from TCRdb's copy, which holds only in-frame ones; the method was immunoSEQ multiplex PCR. The table shows over a million clones, with 75% to 85% occurring only once. The specimen was memory CD4+ T cells from PBMCs. Subset given: CD45RA-negative fraction. These receptors were taken from a young man in good health. Some clones in this sample may be carry-over from other donors' samples.

This clone has more than one count but fewer than ten. CDR3 in amino acids: CASSLVGPRGRYNEQFF. DNA for the CDR3: TGTGCCAGCAGTTTGGTGGGCCCGCGAGGTCGGTACAATGAGCAGTTCTTC. This chain links TRBV28 with TRBJ2-1; D is unclear. The CDR3 consists of 17 residues. Germline loops: CDR1 MDHEN, CDR2 SYDVKM. V lost 3 bases and J 4 bases, leaving 19 bases between the germline ends.

This clone was counted only a few times. This chain links TRBV10-3 with TRBJ2-1, with TRBD2 identical over 11 bases. The CDR3 contains 15 residues. The junction had 0 bases not matched to a gene; V was cut back by 5 bases and J by 0 bases. Germline values: CDR1 ENHRY, CDR2 SYGVKD. CDR3 coding DNA: TGTGCCATCAGTACTAGCGGGAGCTCCTACAATGAGCAGTTCTTC. Its translation: CAISTSGSSYNEQFF.

The rearrangement joins TRBV7-2 to TRBJ2-7, with D tentatively TRBD1 or TRBD2 (5 bases each). With 0 bases removed from V and 8 bases from J, the gap between germline ends came to 17 bases. The CDR3 sequence is 15 residues long. Germline V lookup: CDR1 SGHTA, CDR2 FQGNSA. CDR3 amino acids: CASSLAPGPQTQQYF. CDR3 nucleotide sequence: TGTGCCAGCAGCTTAGCCCCGGGACCCCAAACCCAGCAGTACTTC. The complete variable domain, with remaining parts taken from reference TRBV7-2 and TRBJ2-7, reads GAGVSQSPSNKVTEKGKDVELRCDPISGHTALYWYRQSLGQGLEFLIYFQGNSAPDKSGLPSDRFSAERTGGSVSTLTIQRTQQEDSAVYLCASSLAPGPQTQQYFGPGTRLTVT.

The gene calls are TRBV19 and TRBJ2-7; D not certain. The CDR3 contains 14 residues. Germline CDR1 reads LNHDA; CDR2 reads SQIVND (reference sequence). The ends were cut back, 6 bases at V and 3 bases at J, with 15 bases in the middle. The CDR3 is CASSSPHESYEQYF. The CDR3 DNA sequence: TGTGCCAGTAGCTCCCCCCACGAAAGCTACGAGCAGTACTTC. Variable domain in full (rest from reference TRBV19 and TRBJ2-7): DGGITQSPKYLFRKEGQNVTLSCEQNLNHDAMYWYRQDPGQGLRLIYYSQIVNDFQKGDIAEGYSVSREKKESFPLTVTSAQKNPTAFYLCASSSPHESYEQYFGPGTRLTVT.

The sample holds one count of this clone. V is TRBV9 and J is TRBJ2-2; perhaps D is TRBD1 or TRBD2 (5 bases each). Germline CDR1 SGDLS, CDR2 YYNGEE. V lost 4 bases and J 6 bases, leaving 16 bases between the germline ends. The CDR3 covers 15 residues. The CDR3, as DNA: TGTGCCAGCAGCATAAGTAGTGGGACGGCCGGGGAGCTGTTTTTT. Its translation: CASSISSGTAGELFF.

This clone was detected a few times. Other DNA variants within this sample encode the same CDR3. V is TRBV19 and J is TRBJ1-5, with D uncertain. CDR1 is LNHDA and CDR2 is SQIVND in the germline V gene (reference sequence). The CDR3 is made up of 13 amino acids. Trimming took off 3 bases at V and 2 bases at J, with 5 bases between the two ends. The CDR3: CASSIGGNQPQHF. CDR3 nucleotide sequence: TGTGCCAGTAGTATTGGAGGCAATCAGCCCCAGCATTTT.

The chain joins TRBV6-1 to TRBJ1-2; D gene uncertain. The CDR3 extends over 11 amino acids. Per germline, CDR1 MNHNS and CDR2 SASEGT. Trimming stripped 7 bases from V and 3 bases from J, with 6 bases between. CDR3 loop: CASTFDYGYTF. The CDR3 nucleotides are TGTGCCAGCACTTTTGACTATGGCTACACCTTC.

This rearrangement joins TRBV18 to TRBJ2-1; 8 bases agree with TRBD2. The germline V gene encodes CDR1 KGHSH and CDR2 LQKENI. V gave up 1 base and J gave up 8 bases; unmatched junction bases: 7. The CDR3 totals 15 residues. The CDR3 loop reads CASSPQASGSDEQFF. The CDR3 bases are TGTGCCAGCTCACCACAGGCCAGCGGGAGTGATGAGCAGTTCTTC.

V gene TRBV7-3 combines with J gene TRBJ2-2; D is perhaps TRBD2 (6 bases). Trimming took off 5 bases at V and 3 bases at J, with 7 bases between the two ends. This CDR3 has 13 residues. Germline V CDR1 and CDR2: SGHTA, FQGTGA. DNA for the CDR3: TGTGCCAGCAGCGGGACTTACACCGGGGAGCTGTTTTTT. It translates to CASSGTYTGELFF.

This chain links TRBV5-6 with TRBJ1-1; possible D gene TRBD1, 6 bases. V was trimmed by 4 bases and J by 4 bases, leaving 17 bases between them. The CDR3 has 15 amino acids. CDR1 and CDR2 from the germline V gene are SGHDT and YYEEEE. The CDR3 spells CASSALQGVATEAFF. In DNA, the CDR3 is TGTGCCAGCAGCGCACTACAGGGTGTGGCCACTGAAGCTTTCTTT.

Remarks on this clone: This CDR3 is also generated by other DNA sequences in the sample. This chain uses TRBV28 with TRBJ2-3, with D hard to call. Trimming took 5 bases from V and 2 from J, leaving 5 bases between them. Germline V gives CDR1 MDHEN, CDR2 SYDVKM. The CDR3 loop spans 12 amino acids. The CDR3 spells CASSLTTDTQYF. CDR3 sequence (DNA): TGTGCCAGCAGTCTTACCACAGATACGCAGTATTTT. Supplemented by reference TRBV28 and TRBJ2-3, the full variable domain reads DVKVTQSSRYLVKRTGEKVFLECVQDMDHENMFWYRQDPGLGLRLIYFSYDVKMKEKGDIPEGYSVSREKKERFSLILESASTNQTSMYLCASSLTTDTQYFGPGTRLTVL.